Listed here is a single TCR beta chain. What it recognizes is unknown. These data belong to a study of T cell responses to AZD1222 COVID-19 vaccine. Study summary: Recipients boosted at about 4 weeks or about 12 weeks are pooled.

Libraries were prepared by immunoSEQ multiplex PCR; TCRdb keeps only in-frame clonotypes and omits some of them. This table holds about 110,000 clones, around 84% found once. Overall study results and limits: Among the donors, most were white British and more were female, and clonal diversity was possibly underestimated. Spike-specific TCR breadth and depth grew following two AZD1222 doses.

This specimen consisted of peripheral blood, obtained on day 0 of AZD1222 vaccination. The TCR originated in an adult in good health.

CDR3 sequence (DNA): TGTGCCACCAGTGGGGGAGACCCGATGATCTCACCCCTCCACTTT. It encodes CATSGGDPMISPLHF. This chain links TRBV24-1 with TRBJ1-6; D unresolved. V was shortened by 5 bases and J by 10 bases, with 17 bases between the two germline ends. Germline CDR1 and CDR2: KGHDR and SFDVKD. The CDR3 spans 15 residues.